Below, 8 T cell receptor beta chains from the same sample are listed, as sequenced in a study of control samples from healthy donors and cancer patients. Generated by immunoSEQ multiplex PCR, the TCRdb table keeps only in-frame clones and is missing some. The sample carries roughly 130,000 clones, about 93% recorded once. Sequenced input: PBMCs. These receptors were taken from a man in his forties or fifties with head and neck cancer.

The chain combines TRBV7-2 with TRBJ2-7; maybe TRBD1 (6 bases). Trimming took off 4 bases at V and 2 bases at J, with 12 bases between the two ends. The germline CDR1 and CDR2 sequences are SGHTA and FQGNSA. CDR3 length equals 14 residues. The CDR3 DNA reads as TGTGCCAGCAGCTACCCCGGGACAACCTACGAGCAGTACTTC. Protein sequence: CASSYPGTTYEQYF.

This clone was counted once. V usage is TRBV4-1 and J usage is TRBJ2-7; TRBD2 agrees at 10 bases. The CDR3 sequence is 16 residues long. CDR1 and CDR2 from the germline V gene are MGHRA and YSYEKL. The trim removed 4 bases at V and 3 bases at J, leaving 9 bases unmatched. The CDR3 DNA reads as TGCGCCAGCAGCCGCGAAGGACTAGCGGCGAGCTACGAGCAGTACTTC. Its translation: CASSREGLAASYEQYF.

V and J are TRBV5-1 and TRBJ2-7, with D unresolved. CDR3 length equals 14 residues. Germline CDR1 and CDR2: SGHRS and YFSETQ. V lost 4 bases and J lost 3, with 14 bases in between. The CDR3 DNA follows: TGCGCCAGCAGCCCCGAAGCGACTGGCTACGAGCAGTACTTC. As protein: CASSPEATGYEQYF.

The gene calls are TRBV5-5 and TRBJ2-3; 11 bases match TRBD2. Trimming at V came to 2 bases and at J to 4 bases, leaving 9 bases not matched to a gene. CDR1 and CDR2 from the germline V gene are SGHKS and YYEKEE (reference sequence). The CDR3 covers 17 residues. This CDR3 is CASSFSGGARAPDTQYF. CDR3 bases: TGTGCCAGCAGCTTTAGCGGGGGGGCACGGGCTCCAGATACGCAGTATTTT.

This clone occurred once. The V call is TRBV7-9, the J call TRBJ2-2; 8 bases line up with TRBD1. After removal of 3 bases from V and 14 bases from J, the junction contained 8 bases not matched to a gene. CDR1 SEHNR and CDR2 FQNEAQ come from the germline V gene (reference sequence). The CDR3 covers 13 residues. CDR3 residues: CASSLGQVVGLFF. CDR3 bases: TGTGCCAGCAGCTTGGGACAGGTCGTAGGTCTGTTTTTT.

The chain links TRBV7-2 to TRBJ2-4; D remains ambiguous. There are 14 residues in the CDR3. Deletions cut 5 bases from V and 8 bases from J, with 16 bases between. Germline lookup yields CDR1 SGHTA and CDR2 FQGNSA. In DNA form, the CDR3 reads TGTGCCAGCAGCAAGCGACCCCCGCAGGACATTCAGTACTTC. It translates to CASSKRPPQDIQYF.

This chain connects TRBV15 to TRBJ2-1; no clear D. The CDR3 covers 14 residues. Germline values: CDR1 LNHNV, CDR2 YYDKDF (reference sequence). V was cut by 1 base and J by 7 bases, with 11 bases left in between. The DNA for the CDR3 is TGTGCCACCAGCAGAGTGGTAATGGATAATGAGCAGTTCTTC. Protein product: CATSRVVMDNEQFF. The full variable domain, completed using reference TRBV15 and TRBJ2-1, is DAMVIQNPRYQVTQFGKPVTLSCSQTLNHNVMYWYQQKSSQAPKLLFHYYDKDFNNEADTPDNFQSRRPNTSFCFLDIRSPGLGDTAMYLCATSRVVMDNEQFFGPGTRLTVL.

This chain joins TRBV6-2 or TRBV6-3 and TRBJ2-3; D may be TRBD1 (5 bases). The V gene lost 0 bases and the J gene lost 4 bases, with 14 bases spanning the gap. The CDR3 has 16 amino acids. Germline CDR1 and CDR2: MNHEY and SVGEGT. CDR3 DNA: TGTGCCAGCAGTTACTCACAGGTTCTCACAGCAGATACGCAGTATTTT. Translation: CASSYSQVLTADTQYF.